This T cell receptor (beta chain) derives from a study of identical twins. Whole-study findings and limits: While abundant cord blood beta clonotypes carried fewer insertions, memory repertoires showed no such pattern. Those out-of-frame alpha sequences shared by twins showed an excess of low generation probability.

Trimming removed 7 bases from V and 2 bases from J, with 21 bases in between. The CDR3 consists of 15 residues. Germline CDR1 and CDR2: SQVTM and ANQGSEA. TCRdb re-called the 5' RACE reads with MiXCR, one entry per CDR3 protein. The table shows around 670,000 distinct CDR3 sequences, with approximately 6% occurring only once. The sample holds many counts of this clonotype. Its antigen is unknown. The chain recombines TRBV29-1 with TRBJ2-7; a possible D gene is TRBD2 (6 bases). The sample comprised naive T cells sorted from blood. This receptor was identified in a man younger than 35 in good health. The CDR3 DNA follows: TGCAGCGCGGGACCAAATAGCGGCAGAACCTACGAGCAGTACTTC. This sequence encodes CSAGPNSGRTYEQYF.